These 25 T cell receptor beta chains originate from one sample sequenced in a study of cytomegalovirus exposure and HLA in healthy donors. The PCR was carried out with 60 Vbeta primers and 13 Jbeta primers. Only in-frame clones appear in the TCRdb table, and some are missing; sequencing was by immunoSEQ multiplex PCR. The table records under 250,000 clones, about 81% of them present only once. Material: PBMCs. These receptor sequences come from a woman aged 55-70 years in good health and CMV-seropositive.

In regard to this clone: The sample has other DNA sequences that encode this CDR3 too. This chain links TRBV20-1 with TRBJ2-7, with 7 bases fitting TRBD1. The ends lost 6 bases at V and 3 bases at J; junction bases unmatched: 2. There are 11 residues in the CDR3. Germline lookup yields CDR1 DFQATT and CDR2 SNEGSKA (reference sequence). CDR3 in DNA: TGCAGTGCAAGACAGGGCTACGAGCAGTACTTC. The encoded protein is CSARQGYEQYF.

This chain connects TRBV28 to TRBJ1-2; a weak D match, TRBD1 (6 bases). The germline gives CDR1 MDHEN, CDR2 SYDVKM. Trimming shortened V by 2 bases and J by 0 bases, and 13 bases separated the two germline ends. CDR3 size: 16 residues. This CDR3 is CASSLGDRNPNYGYTF. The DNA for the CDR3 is TGTGCCAGCAGTTTAGGTGACAGGAATCCTAACTATGGCTACACCTTC.

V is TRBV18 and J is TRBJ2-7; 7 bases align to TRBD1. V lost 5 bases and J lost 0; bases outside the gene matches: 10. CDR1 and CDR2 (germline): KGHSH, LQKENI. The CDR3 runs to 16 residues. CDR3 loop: CASSMNRQGPSYEQYF. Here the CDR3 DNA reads TGTGCCAGCTCAATGAACCGACAGGGCCCCTCCTACGAGCAGTACTTC.

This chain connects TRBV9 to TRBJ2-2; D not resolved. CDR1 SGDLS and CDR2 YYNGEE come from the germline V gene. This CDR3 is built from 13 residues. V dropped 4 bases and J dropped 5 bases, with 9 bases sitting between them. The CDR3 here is CASSPTTTGELFF. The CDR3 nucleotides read TGTGCCAGCAGCCCCACCACAACCGGGGAGCTGTTTTTT.

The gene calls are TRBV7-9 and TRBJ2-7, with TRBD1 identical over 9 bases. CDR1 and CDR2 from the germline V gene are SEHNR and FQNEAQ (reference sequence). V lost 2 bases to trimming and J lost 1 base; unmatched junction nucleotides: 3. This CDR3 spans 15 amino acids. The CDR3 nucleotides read TGTGCCAGCAGCTTAAAAGGGACAGGGTCCTACGAGCAGTACTTC. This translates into CASSLKGTGSYEQYF.

The CDR3 sequence: CASSLTNGGYTF. The CDR3 bases are TGTGCCAGCAGCCTCACCAACGGGGGCTACACCTTC. This chain uses TRBV28 with TRBJ1-2; D unresolved. This CDR3 is built from 12 residues. CDR1 is MDHEN and CDR2 is SYDVKM in the germline V gene. The V end was cut by 6 bases, the J end by 8 bases, with 13 bases between.

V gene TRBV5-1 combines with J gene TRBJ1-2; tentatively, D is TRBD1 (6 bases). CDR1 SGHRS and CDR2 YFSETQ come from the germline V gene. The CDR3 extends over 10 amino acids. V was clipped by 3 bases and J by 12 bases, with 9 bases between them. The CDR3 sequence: CASSSGADTF. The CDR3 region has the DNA TGCGCCAGCAGCTCAGGGGCGGACACCTTC.

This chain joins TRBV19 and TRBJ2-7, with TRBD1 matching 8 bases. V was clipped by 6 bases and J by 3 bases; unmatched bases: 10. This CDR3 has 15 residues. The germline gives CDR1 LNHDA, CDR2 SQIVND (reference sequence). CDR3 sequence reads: CASRGEDRAVYEQYF. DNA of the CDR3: TGTGCCAGTAGGGGGGAGGACAGGGCAGTCTACGAGCAGTACTTC.

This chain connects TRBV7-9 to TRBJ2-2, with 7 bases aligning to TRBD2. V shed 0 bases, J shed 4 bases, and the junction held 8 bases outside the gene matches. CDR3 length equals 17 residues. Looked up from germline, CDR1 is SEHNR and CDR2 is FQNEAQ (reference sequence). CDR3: CASSLAAAGAGTGELFF. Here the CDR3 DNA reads TGTGCCAGCAGCTTAGCGGCGGCGGGAGCGGGCACCGGGGAGCTGTTTTTT.

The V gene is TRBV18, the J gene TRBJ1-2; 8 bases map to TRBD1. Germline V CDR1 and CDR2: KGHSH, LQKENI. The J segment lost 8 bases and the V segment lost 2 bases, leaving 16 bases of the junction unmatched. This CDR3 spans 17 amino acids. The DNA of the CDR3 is TGTGCCAGCTCACCAGTAACAGGGGGGACCAAATCGGACGGCTACACCTTC. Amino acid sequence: CASSPVTGGTKSDGYTF.

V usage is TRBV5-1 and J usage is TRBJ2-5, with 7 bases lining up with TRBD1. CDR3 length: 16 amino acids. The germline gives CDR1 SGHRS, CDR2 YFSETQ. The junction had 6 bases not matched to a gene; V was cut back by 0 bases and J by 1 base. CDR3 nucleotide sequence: TGCGCCAGCAGCTTGGGAGACAGGGATTTCCAAGAGACCCAGTACTTC. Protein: CASSLGDRDFQETQYF.

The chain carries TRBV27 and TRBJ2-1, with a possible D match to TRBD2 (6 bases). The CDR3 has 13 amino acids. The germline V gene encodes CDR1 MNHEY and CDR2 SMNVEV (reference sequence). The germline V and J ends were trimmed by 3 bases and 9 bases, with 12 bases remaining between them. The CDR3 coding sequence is TGTGCCAGCAGTTTCCGTGGCGGGGTTGAGCAGTTCTTC. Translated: CASSFRGGVEQFF.

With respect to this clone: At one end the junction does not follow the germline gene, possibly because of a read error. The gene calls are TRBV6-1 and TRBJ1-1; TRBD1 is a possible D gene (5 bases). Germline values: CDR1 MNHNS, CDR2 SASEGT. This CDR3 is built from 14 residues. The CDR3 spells CANSKLGGYTEAFF. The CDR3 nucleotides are TGTGCCAACAGTAAATTGGGGGGGTACACTGAAGCTTTCTTT.

CDR3 sequence: CASSRDNYLTSASSYEQYF. The CDR3 nucleotides are TGTGCCAGCAGCCGAGATAATTACCTTACTAGCGCGAGCTCCTACGAGCAGTACTTC. The V gene is TRBV7-9, the J gene TRBJ2-7; 7 bases fit TRBD2. V shed 5 bases, J shed 0 bases, and the junction held 19 bases outside the gene matches. Germline V gene lookup returns CDR1 SEHNR and CDR2 FQNEAQ (reference sequence). This CDR3 is built from 19 residues. The full variable domain, its missing parts supplied by reference TRBV7-9 and TRBJ2-7, is DTGVSQNPRHKITKRGQNVTFRCDPISEHNRLYWYRQTLGQGPEFLTYFQNEAQLEKSRLLSDRFSAERPKGSFSTLEIQRTEQGDSAMYLCASSRDNYLTSASSYEQYFGPGTRLTVT.

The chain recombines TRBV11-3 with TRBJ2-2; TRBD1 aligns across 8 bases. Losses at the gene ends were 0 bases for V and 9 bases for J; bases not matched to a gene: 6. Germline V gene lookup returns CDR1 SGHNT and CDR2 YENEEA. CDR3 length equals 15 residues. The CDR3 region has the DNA TGTGCCAGCAGCTTAGATCCAGGACAGGGCAGGGAGCTGTTTTTT. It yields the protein CASSLDPGQGRELFF.

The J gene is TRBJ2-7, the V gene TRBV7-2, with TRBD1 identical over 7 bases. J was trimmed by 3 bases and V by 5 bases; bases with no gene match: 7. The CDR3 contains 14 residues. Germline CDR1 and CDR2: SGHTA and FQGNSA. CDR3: CASSSRTGHYEQYF. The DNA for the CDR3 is TGTGCCAGCAGCAGCAGGACAGGACACTACGAGCAGTACTTC.

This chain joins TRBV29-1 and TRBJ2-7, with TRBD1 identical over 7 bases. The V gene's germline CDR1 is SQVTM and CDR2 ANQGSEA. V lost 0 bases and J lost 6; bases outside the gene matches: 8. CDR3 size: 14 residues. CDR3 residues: CSVEDTRTGAEQYF. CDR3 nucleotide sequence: TGCAGCGTTGAAGATACCCGGACAGGAGCCGAGCAGTACTTC.

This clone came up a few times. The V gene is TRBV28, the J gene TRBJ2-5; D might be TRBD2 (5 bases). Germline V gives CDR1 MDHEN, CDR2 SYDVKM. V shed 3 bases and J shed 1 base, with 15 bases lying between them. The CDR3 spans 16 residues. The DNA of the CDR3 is TGTGCCAGCAGTTTTCGGTTCTTGGGGAGCCAAGAGACCCAGTACTTC. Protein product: CASSFRFLGSQETQYF.

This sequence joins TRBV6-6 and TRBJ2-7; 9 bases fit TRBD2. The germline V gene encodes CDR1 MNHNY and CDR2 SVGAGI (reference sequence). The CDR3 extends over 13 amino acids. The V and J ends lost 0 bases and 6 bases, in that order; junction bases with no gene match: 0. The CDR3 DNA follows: TGTGCCAGCAGTTACTCGACTAGCGGCGAGCAGTACTTC. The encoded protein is CASSYSTSGEQYF.

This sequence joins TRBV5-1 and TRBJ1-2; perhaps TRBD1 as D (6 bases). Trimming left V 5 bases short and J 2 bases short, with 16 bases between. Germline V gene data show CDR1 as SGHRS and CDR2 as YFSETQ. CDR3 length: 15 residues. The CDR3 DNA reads TGCGCCAGCAGTACGGGACCAGGGGAAAACTATGGCTACACCTTC. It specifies CASSTGPGENYGYTF.

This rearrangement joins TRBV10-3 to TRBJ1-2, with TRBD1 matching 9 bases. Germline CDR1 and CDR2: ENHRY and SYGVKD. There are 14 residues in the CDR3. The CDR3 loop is CANSGTGLTSGYTF. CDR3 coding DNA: TGTGCTAATTCCGGGACAGGGCTCACTAGTGGCTACACCTTC.

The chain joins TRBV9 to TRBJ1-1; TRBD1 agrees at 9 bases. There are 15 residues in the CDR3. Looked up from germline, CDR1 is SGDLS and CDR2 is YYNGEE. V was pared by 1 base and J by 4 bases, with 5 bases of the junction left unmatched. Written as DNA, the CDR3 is TGTGCCAGCAGCGTAAAAACAGGGGGCCTCACTGAAGCTTTCTTT. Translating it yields CASSVKTGGLTEAFF.

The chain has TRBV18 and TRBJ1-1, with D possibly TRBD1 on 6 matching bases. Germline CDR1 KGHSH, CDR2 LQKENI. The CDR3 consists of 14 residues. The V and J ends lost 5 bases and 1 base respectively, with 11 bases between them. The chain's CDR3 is CASSSPGQNTEAFF. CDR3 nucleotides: TGTGCCAGCTCATCTCCGGGACAGAACACTGAAGCTTTCTTT.

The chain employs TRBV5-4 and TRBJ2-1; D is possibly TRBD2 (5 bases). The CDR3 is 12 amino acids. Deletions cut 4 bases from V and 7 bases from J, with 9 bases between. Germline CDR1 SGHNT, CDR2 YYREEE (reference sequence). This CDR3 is CASSLGENEQFF. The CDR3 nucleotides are TGTGCCAGCAGCCTCGGGGAGAATGAGCAGTTCTTC.

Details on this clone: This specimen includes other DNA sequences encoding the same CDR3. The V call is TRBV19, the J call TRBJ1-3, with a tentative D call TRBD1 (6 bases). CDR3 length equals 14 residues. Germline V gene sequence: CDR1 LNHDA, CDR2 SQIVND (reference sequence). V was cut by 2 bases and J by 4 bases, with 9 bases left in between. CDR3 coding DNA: TGTGCCAGTAGTATACAGGGGCCCGGAAACACCATATATTTT. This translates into CASSIQGPGNTIYF.